These T cell receptor beta chains were read from a single sample in a study of graft-versus-host responses after intestinal transplantation. The protocol was immunoSEQ multiplex PCR, while the TCRdb copy is restricted to in-frame clones and leaves out a portion. The sample lists about 59,000 clones; 90% to 95% were seen once. The antigens for these receptors are not known. The sequencing here drew on unstimulated CD4+ T cells sorted from spleen or lymph node cells, taken before transplant. The source is a human donor who was the organ donor for an intestinal transplant. CDR3s include the opening cysteine and the closing phenylalanine or tryptophan. The D gene is left open where the match is weak. Size tells how often a clone was seen (once, few, many) or the class of an expanded clone, and some rows leave it out.

d_gene: -; v_gene: TRBV7-2; j_gene: TRBJ2-7; abundance: -; CDR3aa: CASSLVRAFEQYF; CDR3nt: TGTGCCAGCAGCTTAGTCAGGGCTTTCGAGCAGTACTTC
d_gene: -; v_gene: TRBV6-1; j_gene: TRBJ2-1; abundance: -; CDR3aa: CASSEKEGRTYNEQFF; CDR3nt: TGTGCCAGCAGTGAGAAAGAGGGTAGGACCTACAATGAGCAGTTCTTC
d_gene: -; v_gene: TRBV2; j_gene: TRBJ2-7; abundance: -; CDR3aa: CASSERGYEQYF; CDR3nt: TGTGCCAGCAGTGAGAGGGGCTACGAGCAGTACTTC
d_gene: -; v_gene: TRBV18; j_gene: TRBJ1-1; abundance: -; CDR3aa: CASSPPLTDLTNTEAFF; CDR3nt: TGTGCCAGCTCACCACCCCTGACAGACTTAACGAACACTGAAGCTTTCTTT
d_gene: TRBD1; v_gene: TRBV5-6; j_gene: TRBJ1-6; abundance: -; CDR3aa: CASSLGTGQRQPLHF; CDR3nt: TGTGCCAGCAGCTTGGGGACAGGCCAGAGGCAGCCCCTCCACTTT
d_gene: -; v_gene: TRBV13; j_gene: TRBJ1-1; abundance: -; CDR3aa: CASVIHTEAFF; CDR3nt: TGTGCCAGCGTAATCCACACTGAAGCTTTCTTT
d_gene: -; v_gene: TRBV11-3; j_gene: TRBJ2-1; abundance: once; CDR3aa: CASSLGLRKGNEQFF; CDR3nt: TGTGCCAGCAGCTTAGGACTTCGGAAGGGCAATGAGCAGTTCTTC
d_gene: -; v_gene: TRBV5-4; j_gene: TRBJ1-2; abundance: -; CDR3aa: CASSLKGGQSYGYTF; CDR3nt: TGTGCCAGCAGCTTGAAGGGGGGGCAGAGCTATGGCTACACCTTC
d_gene: -; v_gene: TRBV6-5; j_gene: TRBJ2-1; abundance: -; CDR3aa: CASSYSIVLVHNEQFF; CDR3nt: TGTGCCAGCAGTTACTCGATCGTACTAGTCCACAATGAGCAGTTCTTC
d_gene: TRBD1; v_gene: TRBV5-4; j_gene: TRBJ2-3; abundance: -; CDR3aa: CASTRQGSDTQYF; CDR3nt: TGTGCCAGCACGAGACAGGGGTCAGATACGCAGTATTTT
d_gene: TRBD1; v_gene: TRBV5-1; j_gene: TRBJ1-6; abundance: -; CDR3aa: CASSAGTVNNSPLHF; CDR3nt: TGCGCCAGCAGCGCCGGGACAGTAAATAATTCACCCCTCCACTTT
d_gene: TRBD1; v_gene: TRBV7-9; j_gene: TRBJ1-2; abundance: -; CDR3aa: CASSPRQGFFSGNYGYTF; CDR3nt: TGTGCCAGCAGCCCTAGACAGGGTTTTTTTTCGGGTAACTATGGCTACACCTTC
d_gene: -; v_gene: TRBV21-1; j_gene: TRBJ2-7; abundance: -; CDR3aa: CASSTRDRGNEQYF; CDR3nt: TGTGCCAGCAGCACCAGGGACAGGGGTAACGAGCAGTACTTC
d_gene: -; v_gene: TRBV4-1; j_gene: TRBJ2-5; abundance: -; CDR3aa: CASSQGSGAFQETQYF; CDR3nt: TGCGCCAGCAGCCAAGGTTCGGGGGCCTTTCAAGAGACCCAGTACTTC
d_gene: -; v_gene: TRBV7-9; j_gene: TRBJ2-7; abundance: -; CDR3aa: CASSSLGLPRAYEQYF; CDR3nt: TGTGCCAGCAGCTCCTTGGGACTGCCTAGAGCCTACGAGCAGTACTTC
d_gene: TRBD2; v_gene: TRBV15; j_gene: TRBJ2-7; abundance: -; CDR3aa: CATSRLAGGSYEQYF; CDR3nt: TGTGCCACCAGCAGACTAGCGGGGGGCTCCTACGAGCAGTACTTC
d_gene: TRBD1; v_gene: TRBV10-3; j_gene: TRBJ1-3; abundance: once; CDR3aa: CAIRDRGPGNTIYF; CDR3nt: TGTGCCATCAGGGACAGGGGTCCTGGAAACACCATATATTTT
d_gene: TRBD1; v_gene: TRBV2; j_gene: TRBJ2-3; abundance: -; CDR3aa: CAASDRGFTDTQYF; CDR3nt: TGTGCCGCCTCGGACAGGGGGTTTACAGATACGCAGTATTTT
d_gene: -; v_gene: TRBV5-1; j_gene: TRBJ2-2; abundance: -; CDR3aa: CASSPGLNTGELFF; CDR3nt: TGCGCCAGCAGCCCAGGACTCAACACCGGGGAGCTGTTTTTT
d_gene: TRBD1; v_gene: TRBV6-5; j_gene: TRBJ1-2; abundance: few; CDR3aa: CASSYWGQGGGGYTF; CDR3nt: TGTGCCAGCAGTTACTGGGGACAGGGGGGAGGGGGCTACACCTTC
d_gene: TRBD1; v_gene: TRBV4-3; j_gene: TRBJ2-3; abundance: -; CDR3aa: CASSQRTGGGTDTQYF; CDR3nt: TGCGCCAGCAGCCAGAGGACAGGGGGCGGCACAGATACGCAGTATTTT
d_gene: -; v_gene: TRBV4-1; j_gene: TRBJ2-6; abundance: -; CDR3aa: CASSQVVGLSFSGANVLTF; CDR3nt: TGCGCCAGCAGCCAAGTCGTGGGCCTATCTTTCTCTGGGGCCAACGTCCTGACTTTC
d_gene: TRBD2; v_gene: TRBV11-2; j_gene: TRBJ2-1; abundance: -; CDR3aa: CASSGGLANEQFF; CDR3nt: TGTGCCAGCAGCGGGGGACTAGCCAATGAGCAGTTCTTC
d_gene: -; v_gene: TRBV7-9; j_gene: TRBJ1-2; abundance: -; CDR3aa: CASSFNLNKGGYTF; CDR3nt: TGTGCCAGCAGCTTTAATCTCAACAAGGGTGGCTACACCTTC
d_gene: -; v_gene: TRBV5-1; j_gene: TRBJ1-2; abundance: -; CDR3aa: CASSLGGIGNYGYTF; CDR3nt: TGCGCCAGCAGCTTGGGAGGGATAGGGAACTATGGCTACACCTTC
d_gene: -; v_gene: TRBV7-9; j_gene: TRBJ2-2; abundance: -; CDR3aa: CASSHTNTGELFF; CDR3nt: TGTGCCAGCAGCCACACCAACACCGGGGAGCTGTTTTTT
d_gene: -; v_gene: TRBV7-2; j_gene: TRBJ1-3; abundance: few; CDR3aa: CASSSVSGNTIYF; CDR3nt: TGTGCCAGCAGCTCCGTCTCTGGAAACACCATATATTTT
d_gene: TRBD2; v_gene: TRBV5-8; j_gene: TRBJ2-5; abundance: -; CDR3aa: CASSLGLAGGEETQYF; CDR3nt: TGTGCCAGCAGCTTGGGGCTAGCGGGGGGCGAAGAGACCCAGTACTTC
d_gene: TRBD1; v_gene: TRBV4-2; j_gene: TRBJ1-5; abundance: once; CDR3aa: CASSQDGQGGQPQHF; CDR3nt: TGTGCCAGCAGCCAAGACGGACAGGGGGGTCAGCCCCAGCATTTT
d_gene: -; v_gene: TRBV7-2; j_gene: TRBJ2-7; abundance: -; CDR3aa: CASSSTTEEQYF; CDR3nt: TGTGCCAGCAGCTCGACGACAGAGGAGCAGTACTTC
d_gene: -; v_gene: TRBV10-3; j_gene: TRBJ2-5; abundance: -; CDR3aa: CAISDASWETQYF; CDR3nt: TGTGCCATCAGTGATGCCAGCTGGGAGACCCAGTACTTC
d_gene: -; v_gene: TRBV4-2; j_gene: TRBJ1-6; abundance: -; CDR3aa: CASSFERRDSPLHF; CDR3nt: TGTGCCAGCAGCTTCGAGAGGAGAGATTCACCCCTCCACTTT
d_gene: -; v_gene: TRBV11-2; j_gene: TRBJ2-2; abundance: -; CDR3aa: CASSLRDGSNTGELFF; CDR3nt: TGTGCCAGCAGCCTGCGGGACGGATCGAACACCGGGGAGCTGTTTTTT
d_gene: -; v_gene: TRBV4-3; j_gene: TRBJ2-3; abundance: -; CDR3aa: CASSQGHLATTDTQYF; CDR3nt: TGCGCCAGCAGCCAAGGGCATTTAGCGACTACAGATACGCAGTATTTT
d_gene: TRBD1; v_gene: TRBV5-4; j_gene: TRBJ1-1; abundance: -; CDR3aa: CASSFELPDRALEAFF; CDR3nt: TGTGCCAGCAGCTTTGAATTACCCGACAGGGCCCTAGAAGCTTTCTTT
d_gene: TRBD2; v_gene: TRBV7-2; j_gene: TRBJ2-5; abundance: -; CDR3aa: CASSLPYWRGGSVGETQYF; CDR3nt: TGTGCCAGCAGCTTGCCCTACTGGCGGGGGGGGAGCGTGGGAGAGACCCAGTACTTC
d_gene: -; v_gene: TRBV19; j_gene: TRBJ2-5; abundance: -; CDR3aa: CASSIRRMGETQYF; CDR3nt: TGTGCCAGTAGTATACGACGCATGGGGGAGACCCAGTACTTC
d_gene: TRBD1; v_gene: TRBV19; j_gene: TRBJ1-4; abundance: -; CDR3aa: CASSITGAGEKLFF; CDR3nt: TGTGCCAGTAGTATCACAGGGGCGGGGGAAAAACTGTTTTTC
d_gene: -; v_gene: TRBV18; j_gene: TRBJ2-2; abundance: -; CDR3aa: CASSPRFTGELFF; CDR3nt: TGTGCCAGCTCACCCAGGTTCACCGGGGAGCTGTTTTTT
d_gene: -; v_gene: TRBV6-1; j_gene: TRBJ2-7; abundance: -; CDR3aa: CASKSYEQYF; CDR3nt: TGTGCCAGCAAATCCTACGAGCAGTACTTC
d_gene: -; v_gene: TRBV29-1; j_gene: TRBJ2-5; abundance: -; CDR3aa: CSAGETQYF; CDR3nt: TGCAGCGCCGGAGAGACCCAGTACTTC
d_gene: TRBD2; v_gene: TRBV10-3; j_gene: TRBJ2-5; abundance: -; CDR3aa: CAISDYPSGAQETQYF; CDR3nt: TGTGCCATCAGTGATTACCCTAGCGGGGCCCAAGAGACCCAGTACTTC
d_gene: TRBD2; v_gene: TRBV4-2; j_gene: TRBJ2-3; abundance: once; CDR3aa: CASSQDGGLATDTQYF; CDR3nt: TGTGCCAGCAGCCAAGATGGGGGACTAGCGACAGATACGCAGTATTTT